Presented here are 22 T cell receptor beta chains from one specimen sequenced in a study of post-analysis software for immune sequencing data (dated by TCRdb to the mid-2010s). The full study reports these points: About five TRBV segments, including TRBV5-6, TRBV5-1 and TRBV20-1, were significantly more frequent in patients than controls.

These receptors have no known antigen. Library creation used PCR. Reads for this sample came from an Illumina HiSeq 2500. To reduce PCR and sequencing biases, unique molecular identifiers were built into the TCR beta cDNA libraries. TCRdb itself trimmed the public reads at Q25 with fastp, ran MiXCR and retained productive beta chains. Every entry covers one CDR3 protein and lists the most common genes and DNA from its rows. The sample has 450,000 to 700,000 distinct CDR3 sequences on record, around 40% of them singletons. More than 1.5% of the sample is in the top ten clones. The sample taken for sequencing was blood. The receptors shown here come from a girl aged 5-17 years with multiple sclerosis.

This clonotype turned up a few times. This chain links TRBV7-4 with TRBJ2-4; unclear D gene. Germline-derived CDR1 and CDR2 are SGHVT and SQSDAQ. This CDR3 is 14 amino acids long. V dropped 7 bases and J dropped 3 bases, with 13 bases sitting between them. Here the CDR3 DNA reads TGTGCCAGCACCCTAGGGTCGGGCAAAAACATTCAGTACTTC. It is translated as CASTLGSGKNIQYF.

The V call is TRBV12-3 or TRBV12-4, the J call TRBJ2-7; maybe TRBD2 (6 bases). Trimming removed 10 bases at V and 4 bases at J, with 14 bases between. The CDR3 runs to 12 residues. CDR3 nucleotides: TGTGCCACGGGAGTAGGGGCTTACGAGCAGTACTTC. It encodes CATGVGAYEQYF.

Of note for this clonotype: The junction does not match germline at one end; this may be a read error. The chain has TRBV5-1 and TRBJ1-2; D is undetermined. The germline CDR1 and CDR2 sequences are SGHRS and YFSETQ. The CDR3 spans 15 residues. The CDR3 sequence is CAGSLGPEMDYGYTF. The CDR3 nucleotides are TGCGCCGGCAGCCTCGGGCCGGAAATGGACTATGGCTACACCTTC.

This clonotype was detected only a few times. Here the CDR3 DNA reads TGTGCCAACTCCAGGGGGCAGGATGAGCAGTTCTTC. Its translation: CANSRGQDEQFF. V is TRBV12-3 or TRBV12-4 and J is TRBJ2-1, with 8 bases fitting TRBD1. Trimming removed 10 bases from V and 8 bases from J; junction bases left unmatched: 7. The CDR3 covers 12 residues.

On this clonotype itself: Its ends do not fully match the called genes, so a read error is possible. The chain carries TRBV29-1 and TRBJ2-1; D not certain. The CDR3 loop spans 11 amino acids. Germline V gene lookup returns CDR1 SQVTM and CDR2 ANQGSEA. The CDR3 sequence: CSVALYNERFF. CDR3 sequence (DNA): TGCAGCGTTGCGCTCTACAATGAGCGGTTCTTC.

The gene calls are TRBV3-1 and TRBJ2-7; D unresolved. Germline V lookup: CDR1 LGHDT, CDR2 YNNKEL (reference sequence). CDR3 length equals 12 residues. V shed 3 bases and J shed 6 bases, with 9 bases lying between them. The CDR3, as DNA: TGTGCCAGCAGCCACGGACCGGGCGAGCAGTACTTC. Its translation: CASSHGPGEQYF.

The table lists this clonotype with a few counts. The chain carries TRBV27 and TRBJ2-1; 7 bases agree with TRBD1. CDR1 and CDR2 from the germline V gene are MNHEY and SMNVEV (reference sequence). There are 16 residues in the CDR3. V trimming: 5 bases; J trimming: 2 bases; junction bases outside the gene matches: 9. CDR3 in DNA: TGTGCCAGCAGTGCTACGCAGGGGGTGGCCTACAATGAGCAGTTCTTC. It yields the protein CASSATQGVAYNEQFF.

This clonotype occurred a few times. The CDR3 is CASSSTSGNQPQHF. In DNA form, the CDR3 reads TGTGCCAGCAGCTCGACGAGTGGTAATCAGCCCCAGCATTTT. The chain employs TRBV7-8 and TRBJ1-5; no firm D call. The germline V gene encodes CDR1 SGHVS and CDR2 FQNEAQ. V was trimmed by 4 bases and J by 4 bases, leaving 11 bases between them. The CDR3 extends over 14 amino acids.

The V gene is TRBV7-2, the J gene TRBJ2-1; D possibly corresponds to TRBD2 (6 bases). Trimming removed 5 bases at V and 3 bases at J, with 14 bases between. Germline V gives CDR1 SGHTA, CDR2 FQGNSA. The CDR3 is made up of 15 amino acids. CDR3 region: CASSRARGIYNEQFF. The CDR3 DNA is TGTGCCAGCAGCCGCGCTCGGGGGATCTACAATGAGCAGTTCTTC.

This sequence joins TRBV29-1 and TRBJ2-7, with a possible D match to TRBD2 (6 bases). Germline-derived CDR1 and CDR2 are SQVTM and ANQGSEA. Trimming removed 7 bases at V and 1 base at J, with 14 bases between. CDR3 length equals 13 residues. CDR3 coding DNA: TGCAGCGCCTCATGGGGGGTTTCCTACGAGCAGTACTTC. It codes for CSASWGVSYEQYF.

The rearrangement joins TRBV5-1 to TRBJ2-5; 13 bases align to TRBD2. J gave up 4 bases and V 0 bases, and 9 bases lay outside the gene matches. Per germline, CDR1 SGHRS and CDR2 YFSETQ. CDR3 length equals 18 residues. CDR3 protein: CASSLALAGGPGRETQYF. Written as DNA, the CDR3 is TGCGCCAGCAGCTTGGCACTAGCGGGAGGGCCCGGTCGAGAGACCCAGTACTTC.

In this sample, this clonotype turned up a few times. The chain joins TRBV10-3 to TRBJ2-5; TRBD2 agrees at 11 bases. The germline CDR1 and CDR2 sequences are ENHRY and SYGVKD. J lost 6 bases, V lost 8 bases, and 8 bases had no gene match. This CDR3 spans 14 amino acids. The CDR3 loop is CAISLAGDQKTQYF. The CDR3 DNA is TGTGCCATCTCACTAGCGGGAGATCAAAAGACCCAGTACTTC.

This chain joins TRBV5-8 and TRBJ1-2; the D is unclear. In germline, CDR1 is SGHTS, CDR2 YDEGEE. The V and J ends lost 5 bases and 8 bases respectively, with 7 bases between them. There are 10 residues in the CDR3. The CDR3 region has the DNA TGTGCCAGCAGGGGCGCGGGCTACACCTTC. It codes for CASRGAGYTF.

V gene TRBV7-9 combines with J gene TRBJ1-2; TRBD1 is a possible D gene (6 bases). The germline gives CDR1 SEHNR, CDR2 FQNEAQ (reference sequence). The CDR3 consists of 15 residues. V dropped 4 bases and J dropped 4 bases, with 16 bases sitting between them. DNA for the CDR3: TGTGCCAGCAGCTCAGGGGCCGGGACGGTCTATGGCTACACCTTC. It codes for CASSSGAGTVYGYTF. The entire variable domain, with the rest obtained from reference TRBV7-9 and TRBJ1-2, is as follows: DTGVSQNPRHKITKRGQNVTFRCDPISEHNRLYWYRQTLGQGPEFLTYFQNEAQLEKSRLLSDRFSAERPKGSFSTLEIQRTEQGDSAMYLCASSSGAGTVYGYTFGSGTRLTVV.

This clonotype was counted a few times. The V gene is TRBV5-1, the J gene TRBJ2-5; 9 bases are shared with TRBD1. V dropped 3 bases and J dropped 4; count of bases not matched to a gene: 4. The CDR3 is 14 residues long. CDR1 is SGHRS, CDR2 YFSETQ, per germline. CDR3 DNA sequence: TGCGCCAGCAGCTCAGACAGGGGGGGAGAGACCCAGTACTTC. Protein sequence: CASSSDRGGETQYF.

Remarks on this clonotype: At one of its ends the junction is not consistent with the germline gene, which may arise from a read error. The chain employs TRBV4-1 and TRBJ2-3; 7 positions agree with TRBD1. The length of the CDR3 is 13 residues. The germline gives CDR1 MGHRA, CDR2 YSYEKL. The CDR3 nucleotides are TGCCCCAGCAGCGAACAGGGGCAAGATACGCAGTATTTT. Translation: CPSSEQGQDTQYF.

This clonotype showed up just a few times. The chain uses TRBV3-1 and TRBJ2-1; TRBD2 matches 8 bases. This CDR3 is built from 15 residues. V shed 4 bases, J shed 4 bases, and the junction held 6 bases outside the gene matches. The germline V gene encodes CDR1 LGHDT and CDR2 YNNKEL (reference sequence). As DNA, the CDR3 is TGTGCCAGCAGCCTTACTAGCGGCTATTACAATGAGCAGTTCTTC. Amino acids: CASSLTSGYYNEQFF.

This clonotype was recorded only once. The junction departs from germline at one end; a sequencing error may be responsible. The rearrangement uses TRBV6-6 and TRBJ2-3, with 14 bases matching TRBD2. The CDR3 has 17 residues. CDR1 and CDR2 from the germline V gene are MNHNY and SVGAGI (reference sequence). Here the CDR3 DNA reads TGTGCCAGCAGTCCTTGGACTAGCGGGAGGTCCGCAGATACGCGGTATTTT. It encodes CASSPWTSGRSADTRYF.

Only a few counts were recorded for this clonotype. The rearrangement uses TRBV7-2 and TRBJ2-7; D gene unclear. The CDR3 extends over 14 amino acids. The V gene's germline CDR1 is SGHTA and CDR2 FQGNSA. V lost 1 base and J 6 bases, leaving 13 bases between the germline ends. As DNA, the CDR3 is TGTGCCAGCAGCTTAGAGTGGAACACACGCGAGCAGTACTTC. Residues: CASSLEWNTREQYF.

The chain links TRBV10-3 to TRBJ2-7; 8 bases line up with TRBD1. J gave up 7 bases and V 6 bases, and 8 bases lay outside the gene matches. CDR1 and CDR2 (germline): ENHRY, SYGVKD. CDR3 length equals 13 residues. CDR3 sequence: CAIRRDRGGEQYF. The CDR3 region has the DNA TGTGCCATCAGAAGAGACAGGGGCGGGGAGCAGTACTTC.

This clonotype was seen a single time. This chain uses TRBV5-1 with TRBJ1-4; D uncertain. The CDR3 sequence is 14 residues long. Germline CDR1 and CDR2: SGHRS and YFSETQ. V lost 4 bases to trimming and J lost 3 bases, with 10 bases between them. CDR3 nucleotide sequence: TGCGCCAGCAGCGTGGACCGGTCTAATGAAAAACTGTTTTTT. Its protein is CASSVDRSNEKLFF.

The CDR3 DNA is TGTGCCAGCAGCCGGGGGTGGGGGAACACCGGGGAGCTGTTTTTT. Its translation is CASSRGWGNTGELFF. The gene calls are TRBV27 and TRBJ2-2; D might be TRBD2 (6 bases). In germline, CDR1 is MNHEY, CDR2 SMNVEV (reference sequence). V lost 6 bases, J lost 1 base, and 12 bases lay in between. CDR3 size: 15 residues.